This passage covers 6 T cell receptor beta chains from one sample sequenced in a study of T cell responses to AZD1222 COVID-19 vaccine. Profiled with immunoSEQ multiplex PCR; TCRdb holds only in-frame clones, not every one. The sample carries about 180,000 clones, approximately 94% recorded once. The sequences come from peripheral blood, collected 28 days after the second AZD1222 dose. The receptor source for this set is an adult who received the AZD1222 COVID-19 vaccine.

This clone has only one observation. The V gene is TRBV7-6, the J gene TRBJ1-2, with D maybe TRBD1 (5 bases). Germline CDR1 and CDR2: SGHVS and FNYEAQ. The CDR3 extends over 13 amino acids. The V end was cut by 5 bases, the J end by 6 bases, with 13 bases between. CDR3 sequence (DNA): TGTGCCAGCAGCGCCGGGGGAGGGGATGGCTACACCTTC. It is translated as CASSAGGGDGYTF.

J is TRBJ1-3 and V is TRBV18; TRBD1 agrees at 7 bases. The CDR3 covers 14 residues. CDR1 is KGHSH, CDR2 LQKENI, per germline. Losses at the gene ends were 4 bases for V and 4 bases for J; bases not matched to a gene: 4. CDR3 DNA: TGTGCCAGCTCACAACAGGGGCTCGGAAACACCATATATTTT. This gives the protein CASSQQGLGNTIYF.

The rearrangement joins TRBV12-5 to TRBJ2-3, with D uncertain. The V gene's germline CDR1 is LGHNT and CDR2 FRNRAP. The CDR3 contains 14 residues. Trimming took off 9 bases at V and 0 bases at J, with 13 bases between the two ends. CDR3 residues: CASNTEVSTDTQYF. The CDR3 DNA sequence: TGTGCTAGCAACACGGAAGTAAGCACAGATACGCAGTATTTT.

The chain couples TRBV6-5 to TRBJ1-3, with D perhaps matching TRBD1 (6 bases). CDR1 is MNHEY and CDR2 is SVGAGI in the germline V gene. This CDR3 has 16 residues. Trimming removed 0 bases at V and 2 bases at J, with 11 bases between. CDR3 DNA sequence: TGTGCCAGCAGTTACTCGAACAGGGTGACTGGAAACACCATATATTTT. Translated, it gives CASSYSNRVTGNTIYF.

This chain joins TRBV12-3 or TRBV12-4 and TRBJ2-7; D gene unclear. This CDR3 contains 13 residues. Trimming pared 4 bases from V and 6 bases from J, leaving 13 bases between. The CDR3: CASSSASRGEQYF. Here the CDR3 DNA reads TGTGCCAGCAGTTCAGCCTCGAGAGGCGAGCAGTACTTC.

The V and J genes are TRBV5-1 and TRBJ1-2; D not certain. V was clipped by 2 bases and J by 4 bases, with 6 bases between them. CDR3 length equals 12 residues. Germline CDR1 and CDR2: SGHRS and YFSETQ. Written as DNA, the CDR3 is TGCGCCAGCAGCTTTTGGGGCTATGGCTACACCTTC. Translating gives CASSFWGYGYTF. Variable domain in full (rest from reference TRBV5-1 and TRBJ1-2): KAGVTQTPRYLIKTRGQQVTLSCSPISGHRSVSWYQQTPGQGLQFLFEYFSETQRNKGNFPGRFSGRQFSNSRSEMNVSTLELGDSALYLCASSFWGYGYTFGSGTRLTVV.